This TCR beta chain was recovered during a study of beta chain features in type 1 diabetes. Every bit of the isolated RNA underwent reverse transcription, so sequencing read expressed TCRB transcripts. Assay: immunoSEQ multiplex PCR; the TCRdb copy retains only in-frame clones and omits some. The data hold around 280,000 clones, with about 8% observed a single time. CD4+ naive, central memory, regulatory and stem cell-like memory subsets were isolated by sorting on CD45RO/CCR7/CD25/CD127/CD95/CD27. The V gene's germline CDR1 is MDHEN and CDR2 SYDVKM. The CDR3 totals 16 residues. Trimming removed 6 bases at V and 1 base at J, with 13 bases between.

V is TRBV28 and J is TRBJ2-6; D perhaps matches TRBD1 (5 bases). Sequences were obtained from central memory CD4+ T cells from blood. This sequence originates from a young woman in good health. This CDR3 reads CASSRVLKSGANVLTF. The CDR3 DNA sequence: TGTGCCAGCAGCAGGGTTTTAAAGTCTGGGGCCAACGTCCTGACTTTC.